This TCR beta chain stems from a study of shared clonotypes between healthy human individuals. All donors qualified as healthy HIV-negative adults and had experienced no recent acute infections or vaccinations. Among the donors, all were Caucasian adults who lived in Nashville, Tennessee. Study findings and constraints: Naive subsets typically showed greater estimated richness than memory subsets. Generation probabilities were higher for clonotypes shared across all four sorted-subset donors than for unshared ones.

The table came from immunoSEQ multiplex PCR; TCRdb's copy has only in-frame clones and leaves some out. Found here are under 2,500,000 clones, 90% to 96% of them singletons; the top ten hold around 0.13%. To note about this clone: Its antigen is undetermined.

CDR1 and CDR2 from the germline V gene are MNHEY and SVGAGI. Trimming removed 3 bases from V and 6 bases from J, with 11 bases in between. The CDR3 length is 13 residues. This chain links TRBV6-5 with TRBJ1-2; D is unclear. The TCR was taken from a young man in good health. Sequenced: naive CD4+ T cells sorted from blood. Subset specified: CD45RA+ positively selected. Written as DNA, the CDR3 is TGTGCCAGCAGTTATAGGGTGGGCCATGGCTACACCTTC. Protein product: CASSYRVGHGYTF.